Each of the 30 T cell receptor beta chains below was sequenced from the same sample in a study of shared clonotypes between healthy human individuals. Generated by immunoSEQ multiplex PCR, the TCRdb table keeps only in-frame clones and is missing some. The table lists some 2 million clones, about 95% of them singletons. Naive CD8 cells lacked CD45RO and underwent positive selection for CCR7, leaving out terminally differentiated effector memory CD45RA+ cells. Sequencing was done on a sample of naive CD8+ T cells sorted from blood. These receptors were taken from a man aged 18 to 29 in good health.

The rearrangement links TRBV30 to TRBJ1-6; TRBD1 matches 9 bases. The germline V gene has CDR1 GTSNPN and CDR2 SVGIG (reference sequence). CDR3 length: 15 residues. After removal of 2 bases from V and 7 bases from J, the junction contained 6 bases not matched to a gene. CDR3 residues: CAWSLDGQGNSPLHF. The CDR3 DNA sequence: TGTGCCTGGAGTCTCGACGGACAGGGGAATTCACCCCTCCACTTT. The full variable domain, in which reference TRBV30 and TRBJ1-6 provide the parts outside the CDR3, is SQTIHQWPATLVQPVGSPLSLECTVEGTSNPNLYWYRQAAGRGLQLLFYSVGIGQISSEVPQNLSASRPQDRQFILSSKKLLLSDSGFYLCAWSLDGQGNSPLHFGNGTRLTVT.

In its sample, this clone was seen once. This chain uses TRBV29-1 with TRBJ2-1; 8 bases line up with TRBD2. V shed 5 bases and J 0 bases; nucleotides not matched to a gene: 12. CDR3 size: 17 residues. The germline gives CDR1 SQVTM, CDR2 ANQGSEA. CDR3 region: CSVNRGIAGRSYNEQFF. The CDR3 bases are TGCAGCGTTAATCGGGGCATAGCGGGGCGCTCCTACAATGAGCAGTTCTTC.

The CDR3 DNA reads TGTGCCAGCAGCACTGGGACTAGCGCGTACTACGAGCAGTACTTC. It specifies CASSTGTSAYYEQYF. V usage is TRBV2 and J usage is TRBJ2-7; 10 bases line up with TRBD2. There are 15 residues in the CDR3. After removal of 6 bases from V and 3 bases from J, the junction contained 8 bases not matched to a gene. Germline V gene data show CDR1 as SNHLY and CDR2 as FYNNEI.

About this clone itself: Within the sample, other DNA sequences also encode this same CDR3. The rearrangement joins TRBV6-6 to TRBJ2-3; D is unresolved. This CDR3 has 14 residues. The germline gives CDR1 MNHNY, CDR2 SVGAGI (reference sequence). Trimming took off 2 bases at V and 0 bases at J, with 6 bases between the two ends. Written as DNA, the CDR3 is TGTGCCAGCAGTTACGCAGCGAGCACAGATACGCAGTATTTT. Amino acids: CASSYAASTDTQYF.

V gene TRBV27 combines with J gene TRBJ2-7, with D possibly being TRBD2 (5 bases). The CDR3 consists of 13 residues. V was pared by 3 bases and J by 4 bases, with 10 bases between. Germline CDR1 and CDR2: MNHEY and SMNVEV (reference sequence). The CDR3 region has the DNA TGTGCCAGCAGTTTCCTCGGGGATTACGAGCAGTACTTC. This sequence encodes CASSFLGDYEQYF.

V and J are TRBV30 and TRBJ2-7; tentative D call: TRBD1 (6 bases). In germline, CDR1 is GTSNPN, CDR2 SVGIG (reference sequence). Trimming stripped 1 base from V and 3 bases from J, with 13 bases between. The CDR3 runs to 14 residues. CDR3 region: CAWSGSDSNYEQYF. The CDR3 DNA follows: TGTGCCTGGAGTGGCTCGGACAGCAACTACGAGCAGTACTTC.

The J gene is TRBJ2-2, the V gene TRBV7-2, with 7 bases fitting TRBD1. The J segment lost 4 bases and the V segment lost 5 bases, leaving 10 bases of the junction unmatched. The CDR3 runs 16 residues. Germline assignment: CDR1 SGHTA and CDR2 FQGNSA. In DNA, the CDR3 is TGTGCCAGCAGCCCCCGACAGGGTTGGGGCACCGGGGAGCTGTTTTTT. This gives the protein CASSPRQGWGTGELFF.

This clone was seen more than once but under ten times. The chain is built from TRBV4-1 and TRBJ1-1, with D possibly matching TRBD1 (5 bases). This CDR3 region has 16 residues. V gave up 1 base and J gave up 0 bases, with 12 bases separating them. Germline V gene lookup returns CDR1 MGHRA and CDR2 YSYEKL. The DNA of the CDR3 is TGCGCCAGCAGCCAAGTCGGGGGGACGGTGAACACTGAAGCTTTCTTT. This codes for CASSQVGGTVNTEAFF.

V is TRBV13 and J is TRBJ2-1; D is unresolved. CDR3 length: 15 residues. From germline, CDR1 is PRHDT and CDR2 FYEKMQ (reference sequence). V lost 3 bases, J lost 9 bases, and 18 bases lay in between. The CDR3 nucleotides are TGTGCCAGCAGCTTTTGGGGTAGCCTAAATCGTGAGCAGTTCTTC. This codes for CASSFWGSLNREQFF.

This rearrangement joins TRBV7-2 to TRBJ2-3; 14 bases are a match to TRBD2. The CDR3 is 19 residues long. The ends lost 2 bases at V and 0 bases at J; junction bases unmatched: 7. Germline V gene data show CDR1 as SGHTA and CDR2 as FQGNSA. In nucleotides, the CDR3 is TGTGCCAGCAGCTTACGGGTGGGGACTAGCGGGGGAAGCACAGATACGCAGTATTTT. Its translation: CASSLRVGTSGGSTDTQYF.

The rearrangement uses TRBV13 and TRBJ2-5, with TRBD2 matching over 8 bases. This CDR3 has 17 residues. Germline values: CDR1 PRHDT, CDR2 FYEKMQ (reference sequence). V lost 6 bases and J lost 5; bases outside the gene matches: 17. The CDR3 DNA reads TGTGCCAGCAGTTCTCTCGGACTAGCAGAGGGAGGGGAGACCCAGTACTTC. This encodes CASSSLGLAEGGETQYF.

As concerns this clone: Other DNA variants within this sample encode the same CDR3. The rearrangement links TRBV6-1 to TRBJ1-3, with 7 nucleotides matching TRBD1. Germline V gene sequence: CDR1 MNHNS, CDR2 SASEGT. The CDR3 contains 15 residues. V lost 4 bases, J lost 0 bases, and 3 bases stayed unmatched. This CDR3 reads CASSVDRDSGNTIYF. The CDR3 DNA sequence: TGTGCCAGCAGTGTCGACAGGGACTCTGGAAACACCATATATTTT.

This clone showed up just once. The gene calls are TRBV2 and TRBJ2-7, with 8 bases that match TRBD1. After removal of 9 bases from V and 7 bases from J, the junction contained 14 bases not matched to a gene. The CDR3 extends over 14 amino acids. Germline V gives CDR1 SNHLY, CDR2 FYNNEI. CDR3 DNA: TGTGCCAGGTCGGATGCGACAGGGGTTCTGGAGCAGTACTTC. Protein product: CARSDATGVLEQYF.

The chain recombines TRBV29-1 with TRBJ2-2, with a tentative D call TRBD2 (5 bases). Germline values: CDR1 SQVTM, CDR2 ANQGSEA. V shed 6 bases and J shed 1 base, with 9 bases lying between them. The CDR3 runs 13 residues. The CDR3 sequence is CSVERENTGELFF. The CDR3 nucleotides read TGCAGCGTAGAACGGGAGAACACCGGGGAGCTGTTTTTT.

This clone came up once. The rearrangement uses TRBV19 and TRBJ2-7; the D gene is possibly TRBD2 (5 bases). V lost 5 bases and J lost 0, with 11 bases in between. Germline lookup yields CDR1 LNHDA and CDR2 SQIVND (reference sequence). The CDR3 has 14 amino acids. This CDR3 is CASSWVGSSYEQYF. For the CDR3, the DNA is TGTGCCAGTAGTTGGGTTGGGAGCTCCTACGAGCAGTACTTC.

CDR3 sequence reads: CSVSTVAYEQYF. CDR3 DNA sequence: TGCAGCGTATCGACAGTCGCCTACGAGCAGTACTTC. V is TRBV29-1 and J is TRBJ2-7; perhaps TRBD1 as D (5 bases). Germline values: CDR1 SQVTM, CDR2 ANQGSEA. The CDR3 extends over 12 amino acids. The V and J ends lost 6 bases and 2 bases respectively, with 11 bases between them.

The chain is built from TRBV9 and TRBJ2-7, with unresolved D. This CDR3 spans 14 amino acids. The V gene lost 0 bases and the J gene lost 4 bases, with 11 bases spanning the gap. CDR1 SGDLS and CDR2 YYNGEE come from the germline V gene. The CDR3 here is CASSVEGKTYEQYF. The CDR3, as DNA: TGTGCCAGCAGCGTAGAAGGGAAAACTTACGAGCAGTACTTC.

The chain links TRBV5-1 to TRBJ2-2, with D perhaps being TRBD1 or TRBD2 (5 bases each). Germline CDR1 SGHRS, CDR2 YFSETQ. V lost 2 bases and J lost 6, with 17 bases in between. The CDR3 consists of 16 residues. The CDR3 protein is CASSLEGDLRSGELFF. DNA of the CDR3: TGCGCCAGCAGCTTAGAAGGGGACCTTCGTTCCGGGGAGCTGTTTTTT.

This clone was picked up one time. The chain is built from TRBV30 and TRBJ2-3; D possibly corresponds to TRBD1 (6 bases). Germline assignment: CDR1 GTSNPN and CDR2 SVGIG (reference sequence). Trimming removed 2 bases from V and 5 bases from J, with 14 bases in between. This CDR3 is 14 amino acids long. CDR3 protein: CAWSRQGSVDTQYF. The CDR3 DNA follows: TGTGCCTGGAGTCGTCAGGGGTCGGTAGATACGCAGTATTTT.

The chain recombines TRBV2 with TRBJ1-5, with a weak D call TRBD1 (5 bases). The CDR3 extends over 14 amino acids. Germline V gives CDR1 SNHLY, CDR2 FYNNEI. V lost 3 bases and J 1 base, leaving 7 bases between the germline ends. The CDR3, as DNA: TGTGCCAGCAGTGAGTGGGACAGCAATCAGCCCCAGCATTTT. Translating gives CASSEWDSNQPQHF.

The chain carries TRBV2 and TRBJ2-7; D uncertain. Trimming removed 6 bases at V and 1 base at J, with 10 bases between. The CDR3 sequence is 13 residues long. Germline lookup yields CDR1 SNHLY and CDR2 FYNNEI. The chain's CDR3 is CASSQGQSYEQYF. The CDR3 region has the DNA TGTGCCAGCAGCCAAGGGCAGTCCTACGAGCAGTACTTC.

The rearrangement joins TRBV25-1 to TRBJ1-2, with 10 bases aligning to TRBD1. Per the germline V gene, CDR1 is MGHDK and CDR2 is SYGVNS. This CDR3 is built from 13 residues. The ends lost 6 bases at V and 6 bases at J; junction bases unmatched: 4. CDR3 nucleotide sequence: TGTGCCAGCAGGCTGACAGGGGGCCATGGCTACACCTTC. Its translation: CASRLTGGHGYTF.

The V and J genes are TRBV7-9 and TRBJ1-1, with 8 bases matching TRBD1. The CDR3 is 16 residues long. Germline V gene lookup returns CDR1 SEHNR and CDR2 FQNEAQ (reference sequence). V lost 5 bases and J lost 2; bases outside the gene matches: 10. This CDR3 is CASSQGALGSNTEAFF. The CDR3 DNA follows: TGTGCCAGCAGCCAGGGGGCTTTAGGGAGTAACACTGAAGCTTTCTTT. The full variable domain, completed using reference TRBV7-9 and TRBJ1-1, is DTGVSQNPRHKITKRGQNVTFRCDPISEHNRLYWYRQTLGQGPEFLTYFQNEAQLEKSRLLSDRFSAERPKGSFSTLEIQRTEQGDSAMYLCASSQGALGSNTEAFFGQGTRLTVV.

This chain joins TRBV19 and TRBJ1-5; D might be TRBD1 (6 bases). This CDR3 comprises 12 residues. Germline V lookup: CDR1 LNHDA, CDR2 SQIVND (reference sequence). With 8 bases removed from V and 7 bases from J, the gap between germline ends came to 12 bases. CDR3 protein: CASWGLGQPQHF. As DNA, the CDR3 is TGTGCCAGTTGGGGGCTGGGGCAGCCCCAGCATTTT.

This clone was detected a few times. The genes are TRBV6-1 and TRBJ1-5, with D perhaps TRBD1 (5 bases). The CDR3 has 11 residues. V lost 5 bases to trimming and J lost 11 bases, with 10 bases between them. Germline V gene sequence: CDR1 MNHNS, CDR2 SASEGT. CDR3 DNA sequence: TGTGCCAGCAGTCAGGGAGGGGCCCAGCATTTT. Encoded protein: CASSQGGAQHF.

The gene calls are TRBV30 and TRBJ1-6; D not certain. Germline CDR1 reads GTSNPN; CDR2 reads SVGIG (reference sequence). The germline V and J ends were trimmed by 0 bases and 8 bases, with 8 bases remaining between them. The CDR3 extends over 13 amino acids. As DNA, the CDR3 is TGTGCCTGGAGTGTACTGGCCGATTCACCCCTCCACTTT. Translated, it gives CAWSVLADSPLHF.

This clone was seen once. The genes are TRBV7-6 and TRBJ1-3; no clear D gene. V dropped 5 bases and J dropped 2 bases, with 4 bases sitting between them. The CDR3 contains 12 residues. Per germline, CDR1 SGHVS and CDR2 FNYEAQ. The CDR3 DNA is TGTGCCAGCAGCCAAGCTGGAAACACCATATATTTT. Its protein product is CASSQAGNTIYF.

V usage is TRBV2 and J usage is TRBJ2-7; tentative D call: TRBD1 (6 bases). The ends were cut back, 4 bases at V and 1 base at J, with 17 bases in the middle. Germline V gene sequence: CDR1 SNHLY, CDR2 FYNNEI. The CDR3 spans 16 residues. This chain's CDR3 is CASSGFTGLGSYEQYF. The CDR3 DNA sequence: TGTGCCAGCAGTGGTTTTACAGGGTTAGGGTCCTACGAGCAGTACTTC.

CDR3 loop: CASSLWQGAENSPLHF. For the CDR3, the DNA is TGTGCCAGCAGCTTATGGCAGGGGGCTGAAAATTCACCCCTCCACTTT. The V and J genes are TRBV7-6 and TRBJ1-6; TRBD1 aligns across 8 bases. J lost 7 bases, V lost 2 bases, and 7 bases had no gene match. Germline V gene data show CDR1 as SGHVS and CDR2 as FNYEAQ. The CDR3 loop spans 16 amino acids.

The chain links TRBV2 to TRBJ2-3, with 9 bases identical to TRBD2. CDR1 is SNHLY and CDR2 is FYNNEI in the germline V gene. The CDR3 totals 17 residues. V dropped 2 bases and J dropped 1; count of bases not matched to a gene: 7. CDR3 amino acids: CASSEWAGGYGTDTQYF. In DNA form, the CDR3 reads TGTGCCAGCAGTGAATGGGCGGGGGGGTATGGCACAGATACGCAGTATTTT.